This T cell receptor (beta chain) was retrieved from a study of radiotherapy plus CTLA-4 blockade in lung cancer. Overall study results and limits: Clones of tumor-derived TCRs expanded in blood after radiotherapy plus ipilimumab.

V shed 1 base and J shed 4 bases, with 13 bases lying between them. The CDR3 length is 15 residues. Per the germline V gene, CDR1 is LNHNV and CDR2 is YYDKDF (reference sequence). A single count supports this clone. As yet, its antigen is unknown. TCRdb's table, derived via immunoSEQ multiplex PCR, lists solely in-frame clones and lacks some. The sample records roughly 110,000 clones, roughly four fifths being singletons. The chain couples TRBV15 to TRBJ1-1; no clear D. Sequencing used peripheral blood, obtained from a patient treated with radiotherapy plus ipilimumab. The clonotype originates from a human donor with non-small cell lung cancer that progressed on radiotherapy plus ipilimumab. Some clones in this sample may be carry-over from other donors' samples. DNA of the CDR3: TGTGCCACCAGCAGAGCGACAAGGAGGTTCACTGAAGCTTTCTTT. Translation: CATSRATRRFTEAFF.